This T cell receptor (beta chain) was observed in a study of T-cell reconstitution after alpha-beta-depleted transplantation in children. V gave up 9 bases and J gave up 5 bases, with 13 bases separating them. Germline V gene lookup returns CDR1 MNHEY and CDR2 SVGEGT. The CDR3 has 12 amino acids. A library of TCRbeta sequences, prepared with unique molecular identifiers, was generated. MiXCR, applied by TCRdb to the PCR reads, yields one record per CDR3 protein. The sample has 360,000 or so distinct CDR3 sequences; roughly 22% are singletons. This clonotype was counted at least ten times. The chain couples TRBV6-2 or TRBV6-3 to TRBJ2-5; maybe TRBD1 (6 bases). The sequencing here drew on PBMCs from the stem cell graft donor, taken from the stem cell graft. The source is a human donor who donated a stem cell graft to a child with acute myeloid leukemia. CDR3 in amino acids: CASWTEAETQYF. For the CDR3, the DNA is TGTGCCAGTTGGACAGAGGCGGAGACCCAGTACTTC.